This TCR beta chain was captured by sequencing in a study of T cell changes during pregnancy in multiple sclerosis. This table comes from immunoSEQ multiplex PCR, and its TCRdb copy is limited to in-frame clones, with some not included. The data hold tens of thousands of clones, with 85% to 90% observed a single time. Germline V gene sequence: CDR1 SQVTM, CDR2 ANQGSEA. V lost 2 bases and J lost 4, with 11 bases in between. The length of the CDR3 is 13 residues. The sequence was collected from a female donor with multiple sclerosis, enrolled in a pregnancy study. The specimen was CD4+ T cells from peripheral blood mononuclear cells, collected before pregnancy. The chain recombines TRBV29-1 with TRBJ1-2; D unresolved. The DNA of the CDR3 is TGCAGCGTTGAAAGAGGGCTTGGCTATGGCTACACCTTC. Encoded protein: CSVERGLGYGYTF.